A single sample gave rise to the 31 T cell receptor beta chains below, sequenced in a study of cytomegalovirus exposure and HLA in healthy donors. PCR employed 60 Vbeta and 13 Jbeta primers. Clones were sequenced by immunoSEQ multiplex PCR, and TCRdb holds only the in-frame ones, with some missing. The sample lists 170,000 or so clones, roughly 80% occurring once. The sample consisted of PBMCs. Receptors were obtained from a man aged 40-49 years in good health and CMV-seronegative.

The V and J genes are TRBV7-8 and TRBJ2-5, with 7 bases that match TRBD2. Trimming at V came to 5 bases and at J to 5 bases, leaving 5 bases not matched to a gene. CDR1 is SGHVS and CDR2 is FQNEAQ in the germline V gene. The CDR3 sequence is 13 residues long. This CDR3 is CASSAPGGETQYF. For the CDR3, the DNA is TGTGCCAGCAGCGCCCCCGGGGGGGAGACCCAGTACTTC.

In its sample, this clone was seen once. The rearrangement uses TRBV7-2 and TRBJ1-2, with no clear D. CDR3 length equals 17 residues. V lost 1 base, J lost 0 bases, and 15 bases lay in between. CDR1 is SGHTA and CDR2 is FQGNSA in the germline V gene. The CDR3 region is CASSLEIVRSSNYGYTF. The CDR3 nucleotides are TGTGCCAGCAGCTTAGAGATAGTAAGGAGCTCTAACTATGGCTACACCTTC.

The rearrangement uses TRBV10-1 and TRBJ2-3; no clear D gene. Trimming left V 6 bases short and J 4 bases short, with 11 bases between. The CDR3 is 13 residues long. Per germline, CDR1 WNHNN and CDR2 SYGVQD (reference sequence). The CDR3 coding sequence is TGCGCCAGCAGCCCCCGGTCCGCAGATACGCAGTATTTT. This codes for CASSPRSADTQYF.

The chain combines TRBV19 with TRBJ2-2; a possible D gene is TRBD2 (6 bases). The CDR3 runs to 16 residues. Trimming cost V 6 bases and J 5 bases, with 19 bases left between them. CDR1 is LNHDA and CDR2 is SQIVND in the germline V gene (reference sequence). The CDR3 DNA sequence: TGTGCCAGTAGGAACGGGGGACGCCGGAGGACCGGGGAGCTGTTTTTT. Translation: CASRNGGRRRTGELFF.

About this clone itself: Distinct nucleotide sequences in the sample also encode this CDR3. The J gene is TRBJ1-5, the V gene TRBV18, with unresolved D. V was pared by 1 base and J by 1 base, with 5 bases between. The CDR3 covers 14 residues. From germline, CDR1 is KGHSH and CDR2 LQKENI. The CDR3 here is CASSPQRSNQPQHF. Here the CDR3 DNA reads TGTGCCAGCTCACCACAGCGAAGCAATCAGCCCCAGCATTTT.

Worth noting for this clone: This specimen includes other DNA sequences encoding the same CDR3. V is TRBV6-5 and J is TRBJ2-3, with TRBD2 as a possible D gene (5 bases). This CDR3 comprises 13 residues. CDR1 MNHEY and CDR2 SVGAGI come from the germline V gene. V dropped 7 bases and J dropped 3 bases, with 11 bases sitting between them. The CDR3, as DNA: TGTGCCAGCACGAGGACGGGGACAGATACGCAGTATTTT. Protein product: CASTRTGTDTQYF.

The rearrangement links TRBV11-2 to TRBJ2-1; D possibly corresponds to TRBD2 (6 bases). There are 19 residues in the CDR3. Germline V lookup: CDR1 SGHAT, CDR2 FQNNGV. Trimming removed 4 bases from V and 0 bases from J, with 22 bases in between. The CDR3 DNA reads as TGTGCCAGCAGCTCCACTCCGGGACTGGGGTATAGCTCCTACAATGAGCAGTTCTTC. This gives the protein CASSSTPGLGYSSYNEQFF.

In this sample, this clone turned up once. CDR3 residues: CASSTRRLAGVHEQYF. The DNA for the CDR3 is TGTGCCAGTAGTACCCGTCGGTTAGCGGGAGTCCACGAGCAGTACTTC. V is TRBV19 and J is TRBJ2-7, with 9 bases aligning to TRBD2. CDR1 is LNHDA and CDR2 is SQIVND in the germline V gene (reference sequence). The CDR3 is made up of 16 amino acids. Trimming removed 4 bases from V and 5 bases from J; junction bases left unmatched: 12.

This clone has a handful of counts. The V gene is TRBV27, the J gene TRBJ2-4, with 15 positions matching TRBD2. The CDR3 extends over 18 amino acids. Germline lookup yields CDR1 MNHEY and CDR2 SMNVEV (reference sequence). The trim removed 6 bases at V and 8 bases at J, leaving 14 bases unmatched. This CDR3 reads CASSELYGTSGRRDIQYF. The CDR3 bases are TGTGCCAGCAGCGAACTTTATGGGACTAGCGGGAGGAGGGACATTCAGTACTTC.

The J gene is TRBJ2-5, the V gene TRBV11-2; TRBD1 agrees at 7 bases. The CDR3 has 15 residues. Germline CDR1 SGHAT, CDR2 FQNNGV. V shed 6 bases and J 2 bases; nucleotides not matched to a gene: 9. CDR3: CASSSGQMTQETQYF. The CDR3 nucleotides read TGTGCCAGCAGTTCGGGACAGATGACTCAAGAGACCCAGTACTTC.

The genes are TRBV15 and TRBJ2-1; 9 bases line up with TRBD2. The V and J ends lost 6 bases and 5 bases, in that order; junction bases with no gene match: 2. There are 13 residues in the CDR3. Germline V gene data show CDR1 as LNHNV and CDR2 as YYDKDF (reference sequence). The CDR3 coding sequence is TGTGCCACCAGGACTAGCGGTCACAATGAGCAGTTCTTC. Translated, it gives CATRTSGHNEQFF.

The genes are TRBV4-3 and TRBJ1-2, with D perhaps matching TRBD1 (6 bases). Looked up from germline, CDR1 is LGHNA and CDR2 is YSLEER. V gave up 0 bases and J gave up 5 bases, with 19 bases separating them. The CDR3 covers 17 residues. The CDR3 region is CASSQDYRGGGLYGYTF. The CDR3 DNA sequence: TGCGCCAGCAGCCAAGATTATCGGGGGGGCGGATTGTATGGCTACACCTTC.

V is TRBV11-1 and J is TRBJ1-1; D is uncertain. V lost 5 bases and J 5 bases, leaving 12 bases between the germline ends. From germline, CDR1 is SGHAT and CDR2 FQDESV (reference sequence). The CDR3 has 13 residues. CDR3 sequence reads: CASSPNGMTEAFF. The CDR3 region has the DNA TGTGCCAGCAGCCCGAACGGGATGACTGAAGCTTTCTTT.

The rearrangement uses TRBV13 and TRBJ2-7, with TRBD2 matching 10 bases. Germline CDR1 PRHDT, CDR2 FYEKMQ (reference sequence). The CDR3 is 15 amino acids. V gave up 5 bases and J gave up 4 bases; unmatched junction bases: 8. CDR3 sequence (DNA): TGTGCCAGCAGCCAAGCGGGAGGGCAACCATACGAGCAGTACTTC. This codes for CASSQAGGQPYEQYF.

The chain has TRBV27 and TRBJ1-1; TRBD1 aligns across 7 bases. CDR3 length: 16 amino acids. With V trimmed by 8 bases and J by 4 bases, 16 bases remained unmatched. CDR1 is MNHEY, CDR2 SMNVEV, per germline (reference sequence). CDR3 nucleotide sequence: TGTGCCAGCGGGGGCCGGGACAGCCGGGGAGGCACTGAAGCTTTCTTT. Residues: CASGGRDSRGGTEAFF.

The V and J genes are TRBV7-3 and TRBJ2-2; 9 bases fit TRBD1. The V gene's germline CDR1 is SGHTA and CDR2 FQGTGA. The CDR3 contains 17 residues. V dropped 4 bases and J dropped 0; count of bases not matched to a gene: 6. The CDR3 reads CASSSSGTGTNTGELFF. The CDR3 region has the DNA TGTGCCAGCAGCTCCTCCGGGACAGGGACGAACACCGGGGAGCTGTTTTTT.

The chain has TRBV29-1 and TRBJ2-1, with TRBD1 matching over 8 bases. V trimming: 8 bases; J trimming: 5 bases; junction bases outside the gene matches: 8. Germline V lookup: CDR1 SQVTM, CDR2 ANQGSEA. CDR3 size: 13 residues. In DNA form, the CDR3 reads TGCAGCCGTACAGGGGGATCAAACAATGAGCAGTTCTTC. Protein sequence: CSRTGGSNNEQFF.

The chain couples TRBV9 to TRBJ2-3; D is perhaps TRBD2 (5 bases). V lost 0 bases to trimming and J lost 0 bases, with 11 bases between them. CDR1 and CDR2 (germline): SGDLS, YYNGEE. There are 16 residues in the CDR3. The CDR3 reads CASSVGGGPSTDTQYF. As DNA, the CDR3 is TGTGCCAGCAGCGTAGGTGGCGGGCCTAGCACAGATACGCAGTATTTT. The full variable domain, in which reference TRBV9 and TRBJ2-3 provide the parts outside the CDR3, is DSGVTQTPKHLITATGQRVTLRCSPRSGDLSVYWYQQSLDQGLQFLIQYYNGEERAKGNILERFSAQQFPDLHSELNLSSLELGDSALYFCASSVGGGPSTDTQYFGPGTRLTVL.

The chain joins TRBV19 to TRBJ1-5, with D uncertain. There are 13 residues in the CDR3. Trimming cost V 7 bases and J 5 bases, with 12 bases left between them. Germline V gene data show CDR1 as LNHDA and CDR2 as SQIVND (reference sequence). CDR3 loop: CASKGSRDQPQHF. DNA for the CDR3: TGTGCCAGTAAAGGGTCGCGGGATCAGCCCCAGCATTTT. Looking up the rest from reference TRBV19 and TRBJ1-5 gives the full variable domain: DGGITQSPKYLFRKEGQNVTLSCEQNLNHDAMYWYRQDPGQGLRLIYYSQIVNDFQKGDIAEGYSVSREKKESFPLTVTSAQKNPTAFYLCASKGSRDQPQHFGDGTRLSIL.

This clone was counted a few times. The CDR3 protein is CASSYGTLSYNEQFF. The CDR3 DNA reads as TGTGCCAGTAGCTATGGGACTCTCTCCTACAATGAGCAGTTCTTC. The chain combines TRBV19 with TRBJ2-1; possibly TRBD2 for D (6 bases). The CDR3 has 15 residues. Trimming removed 6 bases at V and 0 bases at J, with 12 bases between. Germline lookup yields CDR1 LNHDA and CDR2 SQIVND (reference sequence).

A note on this clone: At one end the junction does not follow the germline gene, possibly because of a read error. The rearrangement links TRBV7-9 to TRBJ1-5; D gene uncertain. Germline-derived CDR1 and CDR2 are SEHNR and FQNEAQ (reference sequence). The CDR3 covers 12 residues. CDR3 coding DNA: TGTTCCAGCAGCATGGCCGATCAGCCCCAGCATTTT. Translated, it gives CSSSMADQPQHF.

This chain links TRBV5-6 with TRBJ2-5; 9 bases are a match to TRBD1. The CDR3 spans 15 residues. The germline CDR1 and CDR2 sequences are SGHDT and YYEEEE. V gave up 2 bases and J gave up 5 bases; unmatched junction bases: 7. CDR3 loop: CASSFRDRALETQYF. CDR3 DNA sequence: TGTGCCAGCAGCTTCCGGGACAGGGCGTTGGAGACCCAGTACTTC.

CDR3 in amino acids: CASSPRDRADGAGELFF. The CDR3 nucleotides are TGTGCCAGCAGTCCCCGTGACAGGGCGGATGGTGCCGGGGAGCTGTTTTTT. The rearrangement joins TRBV27 to TRBJ2-2; 7 nucleotides agree with TRBD1. Trimming cost V 5 bases and J 6 bases; bases outside gene matches: 15. The CDR3 covers 17 residues. CDR1 is MNHEY, CDR2 SMNVEV, per germline (reference sequence).

The rearrangement uses TRBV11-3 and TRBJ2-7, with unresolved D. The germline CDR1 and CDR2 sequences are SGHNT and YENEEA. V was trimmed by 0 bases and J by 7 bases, leaving 13 bases between them. This CDR3 region has 14 residues. The CDR3 protein is CASSLDDGLQEQYF. The DNA of the CDR3 is TGTGCCAGCAGCTTAGATGATGGGCTCCAGGAGCAGTACTTC.

This clone was seen only once. The V call is TRBV7-9, the J call TRBJ2-5, with 8 bases aligning to TRBD1. This CDR3 region has 15 residues. Germline V lookup: CDR1 SEHNR, CDR2 FQNEAQ (reference sequence). V trimming: 5 bases; J trimming: 2 bases; junction bases outside the gene matches: 7. Here the CDR3 DNA reads TGTGCCAGCAGCCTTGACAGGGGCCCACAAGAGACCCAGTACTTC. Its translation: CASSLDRGPQETQYF.

This clone was counted a few times. This chain uses TRBV14 with TRBJ2-4; 7 nucleotides line up with TRBD1. This CDR3 spans 15 amino acids. Losses at the gene ends were 5 bases for V and 0 bases for J; bases not matched to a gene: 4. Germline assignment: CDR1 SGHDN and CDR2 FVKESK. CDR3 nucleotide sequence: TGTGCCAGCAGCGAAGGGGGCTTAGCCAAAAACATTCAGTACTTC. It is translated as CASSEGGLAKNIQYF.

The chain links TRBV7-3 to TRBJ1-1; D ambiguous. This CDR3 is 13 amino acids long. The germline V gene encodes CDR1 SGHTA and CDR2 FQGTGA. V shed 1 base and J shed 5 bases, with 8 bases lying between them. The DNA for the CDR3 is TGTGCCAGCAGCTTAATGGAGAGGACTGAAGCTTTCTTT. It codes for CASSLMERTEAFF.

CDR3 DNA: TGCGCCAGCAGCTTGGACACAGGGGCCAACGTCCTGACTTTC. As protein: CASSLDTGANVLTF. This chain links TRBV5-1 with TRBJ2-6; D is unresolved. V was trimmed by 0 bases and J by 4 bases, leaving 5 bases between them. Germline lookup yields CDR1 SGHRS and CDR2 YFSETQ. The CDR3 is 14 amino acids.

This chain joins TRBV13 and TRBJ1-2, with 9 positions matching TRBD1. The CDR3 is made up of 14 amino acids. The V gene's germline CDR1 is PRHDT and CDR2 FYEKMQ (reference sequence). The junction had 7 bases not matched to a gene; V was cut back by 5 bases and J by 6 bases. The CDR3 sequence: CASSTKQGANGYTF. The CDR3 DNA sequence: TGTGCCAGCAGCACCAAACAGGGGGCAAATGGCTACACCTTC. The whole variable domain, remainder taken from reference TRBV13 and TRBJ1-2, is AAGVIQSPRHLIKEKRETATLKCYPIPRHDTVYWYQQGPGQDPQFLISFYEKMQSDKGSIPDRFSAQQFSDYHSELNMSSLELGDSALYFCASSTKQGANGYTFGSGTRLTVV.

As regards this clone: Compared with germline, one end of the junction differs, possibly owing to a read error. Other DNA sequences in the sample encode the same CDR3. The chain employs TRBV11-3 and TRBJ2-7; a weak D match, TRBD2 (5 bases). CDR1 is SGHNT, CDR2 YENEEA, per germline. This CDR3 is built from 14 residues. The CDR3, as DNA: TGTGCCAGCAGCTTAGTGAGGGCTACCTACGAACAGTACTTC. This sequence encodes CASSLVRATYEQYF.

This clone was seen a few times. V is TRBV2 and J is TRBJ2-7; 7 positions match TRBD1. This CDR3 is built from 12 residues. Germline V gene data show CDR1 as SNHLY and CDR2 as FYNNEI. The V gene end was trimmed by 3 bases and the J gene end by 4 bases; junction bases not matched to a gene: 0. CDR3 nucleotide sequence: TGTGCCAGCAGTGAGGGACAGTACGAGCAGTACTTC. Protein sequence: CASSEGQYEQYF.